This is a list of T cell receptor beta chains from one sample in a study of T cell responses to AZD1222 COVID-19 vaccine. This table comes from immunoSEQ multiplex PCR, and its TCRdb copy is limited to in-frame clones, with some not included. This sample has about 160,000 clones, with 88% found just once. The material was peripheral blood, obtained on day 0 of AZD1222 vaccination. All receptors derive from an adult in good health. The CDR3 runs from the conserved cysteine through the conserved F or W. The order of the fields is D gene, J gene, V gene, CDR3 DNA, CDR3 protein. The D gene is left open where the match is weak.

>.|TRBJ2-7|TRBV6-5
TGTGCCAGCTTGCCTGGGGTGTTCGGGTCCTACGAGCAGTACTTC
CASLPGVFGSYEQYF
>.|TRBJ2-2|TRBV7-3
TGTGCCAGCAGTCAGGACAGATTCACCGGGGAGCTGTTTTTT
CASSQDRFTGELFF
>.|TRBJ1-2|TRBV14
TGTGCCAGCAGCCAAGTATATAACTATGGCTACACCTTC
CASSQVYNYGYTF
>TRBD2|TRBJ2-7|TRBV28
TGTGCCAGCAGTTTAACAGGGCTAGCGGGGGTTCAGCAGTACTTC
CASSLTGLAGVQQYF
>.|TRBJ1-5|TRBV6-5
TGTGCCAGCAGGAACAGGGACGACAATCAGCCCCAGCATTTT
CASRNRDDNQPQHF
>.|TRBJ1-1|TRBV10-3
TGTGCCATCAGGGAAACGAGAGGGACTGAAGCTTTCTTT
CAIRETRGTEAFF
>TRBD1|TRBJ1-2|TRBV28
TGTGCCAGCAGTGGGGACAGGGGGCCCCATAACTATGGCTACACCTTC
CASSGDRGPHNYGYTF
>.|TRBJ2-7|TRBV18
TGTGCCAGCTCACCGTTTGCCCCGATCAGCGGCTACGAGCAGTACTTC
CASSPFAPISGYEQYF
>.|TRBJ2-5|TRBV5-4
TGTGCCAGCAGCTTGGCACCCAGTCGGGAGACCCAGTACTTC
CASSLAPSRETQYF
>.|TRBJ1-5|TRBV5-1
TGCGCCAGCAGCTTGGTGTCAGAGGCTTTTCCGAGACAGCCCCAGCATTTT
CASSLVSEAFPRQPQHF
>TRBD1|TRBJ2-2|TRBV6-2/TRBV6-3
TGTGCCAGCAGTAGGGGACAGGAGGTCAATCGGCGTACCGGGGAGCTGTTTTTT
CASSRGQEVNRRTGELFF
>TRBD1|TRBJ2-7|TRBV7-9
TGTGCCAGCAGCTTAGCCGCCGGGACAGGGGTGAACGAGCAGTACTTC
CASSLAAGTGVNEQYF
>.|TRBJ1-2|TRBV24-1
TGTGCCACCAGTGATTTGCGTAGCTATGGCTACACCTTC
CATSDLRSYGYTF
>.|TRBJ2-5|TRBV7-3
TGTGCCAGCAGCTTACGAGGAAGAGGCGCGGAGACCCAGTACTTC
CASSLRGRGAETQYF
>.|TRBJ1-4|TRBV12-3/TRBV12-4
TGTGCCAGCAGCCGGACAGAAGAAAAACTGTTTTTT
CASSRTEEKLFF
>TRBD2|TRBJ2-1|TRBV6-5
TGTGCCAGCAGTTATTCTAGCGGCACCTACAATGAGCAGTTCTTC
CASSYSSGTYNEQFF